Detailed here is one T cell receptor (beta chain). As yet, its antigen is unknown. Trimming stripped 5 bases from V and 3 bases from J, with 16 bases between. Germline values: CDR1 LNHDA, CDR2 SQIVND (reference sequence). The CDR3 covers 15 residues. Clones were sequenced by immunoSEQ multiplex PCR, and TCRdb holds only the in-frame ones, with some missing. Of 1.4 million or so clones listed, about 98.5% are singletons. These data belong to a study of shared clonotypes between healthy human individuals. General study findings and limits: The study found lower generation probabilities in non-shared clonotypes than in those shared by all four donors.

V gene TRBV19 combines with J gene TRBJ1-1; D remains ambiguous. The specimen sequenced was naive CD4+ T cells sorted from blood. As to subset: CD45RA+ positively selected. This sequence originates from a man aged 25-40 years in good health. For the CDR3, the DNA is TGTGCCAGTAGTGTAACCTACCCGGGAGACACTGAAGCTTTCTTT. This sequence encodes CASSVTYPGDTEAFF.